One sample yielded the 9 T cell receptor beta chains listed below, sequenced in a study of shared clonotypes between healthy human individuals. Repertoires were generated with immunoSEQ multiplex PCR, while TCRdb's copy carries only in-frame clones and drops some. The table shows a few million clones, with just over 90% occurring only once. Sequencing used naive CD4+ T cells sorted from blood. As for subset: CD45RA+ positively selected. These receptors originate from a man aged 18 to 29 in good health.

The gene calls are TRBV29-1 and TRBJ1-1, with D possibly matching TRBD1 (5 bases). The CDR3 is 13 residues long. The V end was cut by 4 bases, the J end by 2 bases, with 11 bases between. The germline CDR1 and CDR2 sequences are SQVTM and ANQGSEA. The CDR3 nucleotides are TGCAGCGTTGGGTCTACAGGTAACACTGAAGCTTTCTTT. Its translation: CSVGSTGNTEAFF. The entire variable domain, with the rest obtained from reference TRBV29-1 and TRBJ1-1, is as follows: SAVISQKPSRDICQRGTSLTIQCQVDSQVTMMFWYRQQPGQSLTLIATANQGSEATYESGFVIDKFPISRPNLTFSTLTVSNMSPEDSSIYLCSVGSTGNTEAFFGQGTRLTVV.

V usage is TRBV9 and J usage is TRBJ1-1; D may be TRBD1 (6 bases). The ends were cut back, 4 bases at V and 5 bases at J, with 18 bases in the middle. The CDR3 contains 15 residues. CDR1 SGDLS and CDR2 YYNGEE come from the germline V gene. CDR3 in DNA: TGTGCCAGCAGCCCCCGGTGGGGGCTAGGGACTGAAGCTTTCTTT. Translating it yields CASSPRWGLGTEAFF. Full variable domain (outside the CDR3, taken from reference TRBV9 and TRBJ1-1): DSGVTQTPKHLITATGQRVTLRCSPRSGDLSVYWYQQSLDQGLQFLIQYYNGEERAKGNILERFSAQQFPDLHSELNLSSLELGDSALYFCASSPRWGLGTEAFFGQGTRLTVV.

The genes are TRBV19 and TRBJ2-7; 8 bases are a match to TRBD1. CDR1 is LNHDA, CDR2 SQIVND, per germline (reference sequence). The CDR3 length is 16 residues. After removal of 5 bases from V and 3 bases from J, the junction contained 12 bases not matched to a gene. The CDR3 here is CASSGRVPGGGYEQYF. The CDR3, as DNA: TGTGCCAGTAGTGGAAGGGTCCCAGGGGGCGGCTACGAGCAGTACTTC.

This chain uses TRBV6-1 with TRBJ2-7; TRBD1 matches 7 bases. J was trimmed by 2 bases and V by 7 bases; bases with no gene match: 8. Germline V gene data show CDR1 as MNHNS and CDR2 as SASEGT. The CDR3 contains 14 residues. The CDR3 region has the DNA TGTGCCAGCACCTGGGGACAGCTAACCTACGAGCAGTACTTC. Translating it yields CASTWGQLTYEQYF.

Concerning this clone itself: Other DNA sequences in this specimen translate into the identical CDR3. The CDR3 region has the DNA TGCGCCAGCAGCTTGGACAGGCACGGGGAGCTGTTTTTT. Encoded protein: CASSLDRHGELFF. This rearrangement joins TRBV5-1 to TRBJ2-2; a weak D match, TRBD1 (5 bases). Germline CDR1 reads SGHRS; CDR2 reads YFSETQ. V shed 0 bases and J shed 7 bases, with 7 bases lying between them. CDR3 length: 13 amino acids.

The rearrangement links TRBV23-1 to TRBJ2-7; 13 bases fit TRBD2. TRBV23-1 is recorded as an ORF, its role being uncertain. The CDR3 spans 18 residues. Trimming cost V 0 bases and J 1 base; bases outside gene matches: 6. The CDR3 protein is CASSQSRRLAGGSYEQYF. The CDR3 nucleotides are TGCGCCAGCAGTCAATCCCGGAGACTAGCGGGAGGATCCTACGAGCAGTACTTC.

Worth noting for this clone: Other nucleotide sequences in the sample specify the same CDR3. The CDR3 spells CASSLDGTGGTDTQYF. For the CDR3, the DNA is TGCGCCAGCAGCTTGGACGGGACAGGGGGCACAGATACGCAGTATTTT. The chain has TRBV5-1 and TRBJ2-3; 10 positions agree with TRBD1. V was clipped by 0 bases and J by 1 base; unmatched bases: 2. Germline-derived CDR1 and CDR2 are SGHRS and YFSETQ. CDR3 size: 16 residues.

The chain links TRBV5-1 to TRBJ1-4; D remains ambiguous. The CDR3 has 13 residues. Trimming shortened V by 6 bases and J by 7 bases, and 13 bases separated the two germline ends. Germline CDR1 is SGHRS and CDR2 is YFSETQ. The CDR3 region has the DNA TGCGCCAGCAATGACAATCTGGGTGAAAAACTGTTTTTT. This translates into CASNDNLGEKLFF.

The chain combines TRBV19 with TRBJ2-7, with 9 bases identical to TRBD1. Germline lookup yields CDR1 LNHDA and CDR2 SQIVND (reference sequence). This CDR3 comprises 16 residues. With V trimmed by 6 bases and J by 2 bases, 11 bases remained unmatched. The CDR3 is CASSPLDRGFAYEQYF. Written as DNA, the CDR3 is TGTGCCAGTAGCCCCCTCGACAGGGGGTTCGCCTACGAGCAGTACTTC.